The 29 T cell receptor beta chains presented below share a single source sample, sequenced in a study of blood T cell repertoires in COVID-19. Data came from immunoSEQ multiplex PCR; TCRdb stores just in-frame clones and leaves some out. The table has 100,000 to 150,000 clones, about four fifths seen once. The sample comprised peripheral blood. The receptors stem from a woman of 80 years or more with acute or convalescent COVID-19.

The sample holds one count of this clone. This CDR3 is CASSQSIRTGSSYEQYF. CDR3 DNA: TGTGCCAGCAGCCAATCGATTAGGACAGGGAGCTCCTACGAGCAGTACTTC. J is TRBJ2-7 and V is TRBV16; 8 nucleotides agree with TRBD1. This CDR3 has 17 residues. With V trimmed by 0 bases and J by 0 bases, 7 bases remained unmatched. Germline V CDR1 and CDR2: KGHSY, FQNENV.

CDR3 DNA: TGTGCCAGCAGCTCGCGTAGACACCGAGATAATGAAAAACTGTTTTTT. It is translated as CASSSRRHRDNEKLFF. V usage is TRBV7-9 and J usage is TRBJ1-4; D gene ambiguous. CDR1 and CDR2 from the germline V gene are SEHNR and FQNEAQ (reference sequence). The CDR3 spans 16 residues. V lost 4 bases and J lost 4, with 16 bases in between.

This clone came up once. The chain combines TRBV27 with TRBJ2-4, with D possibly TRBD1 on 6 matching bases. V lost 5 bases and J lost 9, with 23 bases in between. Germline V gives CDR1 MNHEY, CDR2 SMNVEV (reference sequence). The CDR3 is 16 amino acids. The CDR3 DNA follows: TGTGCCAGCAGTGGAGGCCGGGACACCGGGCGACGCATTCAGTACTTC. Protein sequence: CASSGGRDTGRRIQYF.

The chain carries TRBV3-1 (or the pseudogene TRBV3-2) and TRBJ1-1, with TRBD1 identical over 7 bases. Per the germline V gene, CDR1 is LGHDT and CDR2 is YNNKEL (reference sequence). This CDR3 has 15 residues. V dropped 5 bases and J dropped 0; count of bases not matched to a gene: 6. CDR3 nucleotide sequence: TGTGCCAGCAGCTATCCGGGACAGTTGAACACTGAAGCTTTCTTT. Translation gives CASSYPGQLNTEAFF.

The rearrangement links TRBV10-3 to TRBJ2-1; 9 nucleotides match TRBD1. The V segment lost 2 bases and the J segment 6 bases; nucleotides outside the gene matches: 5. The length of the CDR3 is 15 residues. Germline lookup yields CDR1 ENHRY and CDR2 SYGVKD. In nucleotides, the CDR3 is TGTGCCATCAGTGAGGGGGGACAGGGATTCAATGAGCAGTTCTTC. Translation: CAISEGGQGFNEQFF.

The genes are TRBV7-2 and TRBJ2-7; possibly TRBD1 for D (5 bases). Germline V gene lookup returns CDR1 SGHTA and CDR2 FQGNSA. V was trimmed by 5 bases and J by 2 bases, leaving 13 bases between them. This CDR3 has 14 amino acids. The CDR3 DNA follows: TGTGCCAGCAGCCCCCACGGACAAGCCTACGAGCAGTACTTC. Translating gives CASSPHGQAYEQYF.

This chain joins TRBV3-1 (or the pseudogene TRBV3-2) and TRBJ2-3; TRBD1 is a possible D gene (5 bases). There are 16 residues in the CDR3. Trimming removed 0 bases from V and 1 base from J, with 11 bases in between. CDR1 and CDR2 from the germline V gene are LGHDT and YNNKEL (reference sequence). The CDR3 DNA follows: TGTGCCAGCAGCCAAGACAGGGCCCTAGGCACAGATACGCAGTATTTT. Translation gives CASSQDRALGTDTQYF.

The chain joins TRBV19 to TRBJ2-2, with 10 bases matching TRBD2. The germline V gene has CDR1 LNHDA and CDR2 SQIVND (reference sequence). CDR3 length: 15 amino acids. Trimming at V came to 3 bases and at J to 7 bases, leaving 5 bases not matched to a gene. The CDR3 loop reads CASSIGSGGFGELFF. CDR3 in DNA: TGTGCCAGTAGTATCGGTAGCGGGGGGTTCGGGGAGCTGTTTTTT.

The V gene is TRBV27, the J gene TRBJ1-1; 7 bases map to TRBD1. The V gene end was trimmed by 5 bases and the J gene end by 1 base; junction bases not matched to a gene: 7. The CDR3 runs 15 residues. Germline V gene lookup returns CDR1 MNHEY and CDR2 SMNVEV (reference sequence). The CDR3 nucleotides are TGTGCCAGCAGTCCCGGGTACAGGGGGAACACTGAAGCTTTCTTT. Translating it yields CASSPGYRGNTEAFF.

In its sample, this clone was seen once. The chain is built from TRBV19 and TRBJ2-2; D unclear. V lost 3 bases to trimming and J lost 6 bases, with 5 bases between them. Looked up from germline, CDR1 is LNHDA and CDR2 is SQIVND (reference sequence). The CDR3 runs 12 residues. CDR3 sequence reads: CASSMAAGELFF. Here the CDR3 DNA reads TGTGCCAGTAGTATGGCGGCCGGGGAGCTGTTTTTT.

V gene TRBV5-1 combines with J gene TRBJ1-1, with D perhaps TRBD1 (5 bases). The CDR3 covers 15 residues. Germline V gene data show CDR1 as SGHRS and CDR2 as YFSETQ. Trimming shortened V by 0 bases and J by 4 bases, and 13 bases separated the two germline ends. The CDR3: CASSLVPGRGTEAFF. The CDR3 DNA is TGCGCCAGCAGCTTGGTTCCAGGGCGGGGCACTGAAGCTTTCTTT.

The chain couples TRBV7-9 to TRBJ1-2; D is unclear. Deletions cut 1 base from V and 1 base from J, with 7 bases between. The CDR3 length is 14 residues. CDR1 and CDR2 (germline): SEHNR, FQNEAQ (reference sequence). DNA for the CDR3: TGTGCCAGCAGCTTAGATGTCAGTAACTATGGCTACACCTTC. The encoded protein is CASSLDVSNYGYTF.

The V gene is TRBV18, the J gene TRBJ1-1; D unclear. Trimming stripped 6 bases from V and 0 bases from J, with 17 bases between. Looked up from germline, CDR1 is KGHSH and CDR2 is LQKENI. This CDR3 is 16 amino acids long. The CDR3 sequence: CASSSGRTPLNTEAFF. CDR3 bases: TGTGCCAGCTCCTCTGGCAGGACTCCGTTGAACACTGAAGCTTTCTTT.

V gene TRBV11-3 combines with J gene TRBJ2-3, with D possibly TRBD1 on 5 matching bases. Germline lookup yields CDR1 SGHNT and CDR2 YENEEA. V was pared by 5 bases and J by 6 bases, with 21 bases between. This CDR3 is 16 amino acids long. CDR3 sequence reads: CASSHSSGWGKDTQYF. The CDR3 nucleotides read TGTGCCAGCAGCCACTCCTCAGGGTGGGGTAAGGATACGCAGTATTTT.

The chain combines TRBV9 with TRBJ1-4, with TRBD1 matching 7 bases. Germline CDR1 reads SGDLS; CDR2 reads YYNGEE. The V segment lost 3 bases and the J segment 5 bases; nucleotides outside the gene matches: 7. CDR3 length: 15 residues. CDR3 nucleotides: TGTGCCAGCAGCGCGAGGGACAGAGCAAATGAAAAACTGTTTTTT. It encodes CASSARDRANEKLFF.

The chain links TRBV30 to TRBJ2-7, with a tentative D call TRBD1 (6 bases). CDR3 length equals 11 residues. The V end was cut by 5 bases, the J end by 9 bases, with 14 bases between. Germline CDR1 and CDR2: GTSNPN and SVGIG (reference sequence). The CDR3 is CAWSTQGRQYF. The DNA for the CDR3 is TGTGCCTGGTCAACCCAGGGGAGGCAGTACTTC.

The CDR3 region is CATSRDRLPGEYGYTF. CDR3 sequence (DNA): TGTGCCACCAGCAGAGACCGGCTACCGGGGGAATATGGCTACACCTTC. V and J are TRBV15 and TRBJ1-2; maybe TRBD1 (5 bases). V was cut by 0 bases and J by 5 bases, with 16 bases left in between. This CDR3 region has 16 residues. Germline CDR1 reads LNHNV; CDR2 reads YYDKDF (reference sequence).

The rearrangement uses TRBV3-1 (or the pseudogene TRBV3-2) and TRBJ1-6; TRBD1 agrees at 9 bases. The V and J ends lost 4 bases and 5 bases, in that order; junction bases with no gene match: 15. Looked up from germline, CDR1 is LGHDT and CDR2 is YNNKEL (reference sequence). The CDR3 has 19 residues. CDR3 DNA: TGTGCCAGCAGCCGATATAGAAACAGGGGGCGGCTTGATAATTCACCCCTCCACTTT. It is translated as CASSRYRNRGRLDNSPLHF.

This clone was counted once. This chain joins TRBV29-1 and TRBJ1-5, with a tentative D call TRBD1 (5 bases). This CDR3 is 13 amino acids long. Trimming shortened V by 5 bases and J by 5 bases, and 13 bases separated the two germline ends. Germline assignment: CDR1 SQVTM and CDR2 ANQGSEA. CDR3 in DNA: TGCAGCGTTTCAGGGTCCCTCCATCAGCCCCAGCATTTT. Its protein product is CSVSGSLHQPQHF.

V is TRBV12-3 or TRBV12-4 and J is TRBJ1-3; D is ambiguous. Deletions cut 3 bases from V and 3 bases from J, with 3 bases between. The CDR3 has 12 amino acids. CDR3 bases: TGTGCCAGCAGTTTCGGTGGAAACACCATATATTTT. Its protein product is CASSFGGNTIYF.

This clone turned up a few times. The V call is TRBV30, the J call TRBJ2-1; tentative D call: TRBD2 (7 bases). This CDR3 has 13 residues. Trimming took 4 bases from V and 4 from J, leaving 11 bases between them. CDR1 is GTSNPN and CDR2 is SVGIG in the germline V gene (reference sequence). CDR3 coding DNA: TGTGCCTGGAAGGGGGACTATTACAATGAGCAGTTCTTC. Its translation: CAWKGDYYNEQFF.

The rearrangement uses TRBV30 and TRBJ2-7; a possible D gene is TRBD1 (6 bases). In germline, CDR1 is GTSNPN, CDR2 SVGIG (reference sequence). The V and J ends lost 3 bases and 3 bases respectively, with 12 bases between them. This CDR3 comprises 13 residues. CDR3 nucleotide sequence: TGTGCCTGGAGCGACGACAGGATCTACGAGCAGTACTTC. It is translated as CAWSDDRIYEQYF.

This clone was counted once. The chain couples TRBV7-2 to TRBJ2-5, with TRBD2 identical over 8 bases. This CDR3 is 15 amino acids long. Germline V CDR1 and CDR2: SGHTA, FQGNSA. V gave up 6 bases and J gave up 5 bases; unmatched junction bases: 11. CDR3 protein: CASRTARGGSETQYF. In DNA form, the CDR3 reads TGTGCCAGCAGGACAGCACGGGGGGGGTCGGAGACCCAGTACTTC.

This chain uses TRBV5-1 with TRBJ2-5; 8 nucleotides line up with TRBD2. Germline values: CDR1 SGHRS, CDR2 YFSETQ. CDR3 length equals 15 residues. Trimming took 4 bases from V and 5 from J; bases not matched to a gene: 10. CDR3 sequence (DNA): TGCGCCAGCAGCCTAGGAACGGGGGGGCATGAGACCCAGTACTTC. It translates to CASSLGTGGHETQYF. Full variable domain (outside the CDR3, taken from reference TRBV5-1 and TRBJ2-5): KAGVTQTPRYLIKTRGQQVTLSCSPISGHRSVSWYQQTPGQGLQFLFEYFSETQRNKGNFPGRFSGRQFSNSRSEMNVSTLELGDSALYLCASSLGTGGHETQYFGPGTRLLVL.

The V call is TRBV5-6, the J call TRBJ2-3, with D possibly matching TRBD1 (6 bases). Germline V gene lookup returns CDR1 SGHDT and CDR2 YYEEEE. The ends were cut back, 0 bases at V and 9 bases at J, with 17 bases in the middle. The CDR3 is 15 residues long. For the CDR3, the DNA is TGTGCCAGCAGCTTGGAGGGGACAAGTTCGTCGACGCAGTATTTT. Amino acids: CASSLEGTSSSTQYF.

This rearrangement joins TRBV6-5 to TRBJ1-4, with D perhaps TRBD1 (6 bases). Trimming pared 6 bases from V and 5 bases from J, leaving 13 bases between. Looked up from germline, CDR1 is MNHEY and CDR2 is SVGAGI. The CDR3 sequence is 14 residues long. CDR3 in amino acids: CASRSGALNEKLFF. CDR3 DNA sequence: TGTGCCAGCAGATCAGGGGCATTAAATGAAAAACTGTTTTTT.

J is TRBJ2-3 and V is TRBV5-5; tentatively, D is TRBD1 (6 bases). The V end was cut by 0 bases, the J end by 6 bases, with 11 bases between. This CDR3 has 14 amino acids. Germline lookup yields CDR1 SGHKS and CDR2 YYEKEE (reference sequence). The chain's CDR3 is CASSLVLGGDTQYF. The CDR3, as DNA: TGTGCCAGCAGCTTGGTTCTAGGGGGTGATACGCAGTATTTT. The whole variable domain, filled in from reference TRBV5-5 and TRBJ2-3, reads DAGVTQSPTHLIKTRGQQVTLRCSPISGHKSVSWYQQVLGQGPQFIFQYYEKEERGRGNFPDRFSARQFPNYSSELNVNALLLGDSALYLCASSLVLGGDTQYFGPGTRLTVL.

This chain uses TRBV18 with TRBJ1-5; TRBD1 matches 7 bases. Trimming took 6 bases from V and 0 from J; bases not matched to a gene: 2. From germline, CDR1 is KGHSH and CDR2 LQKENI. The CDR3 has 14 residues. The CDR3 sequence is CASSTGFSNQPQHF. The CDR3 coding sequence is TGTGCCAGCTCGACAGGGTTTAGCAATCAGCCCCAGCATTTT.

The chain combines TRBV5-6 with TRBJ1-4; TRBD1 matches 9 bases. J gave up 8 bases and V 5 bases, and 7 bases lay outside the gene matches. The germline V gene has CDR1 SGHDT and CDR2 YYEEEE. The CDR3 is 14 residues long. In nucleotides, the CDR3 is TGTGCCAGCAGGACGACAGGGGGTAGGGAAAAACTGTTTTTT. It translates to CASRTTGGREKLFF.